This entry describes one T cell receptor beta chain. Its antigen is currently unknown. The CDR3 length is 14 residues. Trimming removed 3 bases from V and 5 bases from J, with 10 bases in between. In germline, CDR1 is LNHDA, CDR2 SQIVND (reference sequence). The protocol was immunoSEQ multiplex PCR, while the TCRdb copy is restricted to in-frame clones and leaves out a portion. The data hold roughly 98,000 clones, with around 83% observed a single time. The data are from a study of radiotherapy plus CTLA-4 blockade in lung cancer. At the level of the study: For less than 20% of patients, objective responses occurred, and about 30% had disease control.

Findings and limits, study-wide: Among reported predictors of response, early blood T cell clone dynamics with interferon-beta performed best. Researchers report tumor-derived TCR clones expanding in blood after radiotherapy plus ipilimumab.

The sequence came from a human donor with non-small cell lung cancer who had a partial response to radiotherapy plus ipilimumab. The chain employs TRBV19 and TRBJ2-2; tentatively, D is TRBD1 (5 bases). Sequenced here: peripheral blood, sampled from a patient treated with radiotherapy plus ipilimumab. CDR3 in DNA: TGTGCCAGTAGTATTTTGGCAGGGACCGGGGAGCTGTTTTTT. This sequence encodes CASSILAGTGELFF.